Listed below are T cell receptor beta chains from one sample, sequenced in a study of T-cell memory formation after mild COVID-19. Each CDR3 protein is one row after TCRdb ran MiXCR on the 5' RACE reads. This table has around 320,000 distinct CDR3 sequences, roughly an eighth appearing once. The sample taken for sequencing was PBMCs or a T cell subset sorted from them (not recorded which). The receptors shown here come from a man between 18 and 29 years old who had mild COVID-19 (a few samples of this study predate the infection). Cell type and time point are not known. Each CDR3 is given with its conserved first and last residue. Each record gives: J gene, V gene, D gene, clone size, CDR3 DNA, CDR3 protein. A D gene is named only where the DNA matches it firmly. Only some rows state a clone size, as once, few, many or a class for expanded clones.

TRBJ1-5 | TRBV6-2/TRBV6-3 | TRBD1 | . | TGTGCCAGCAGACCTAGCGGACAGGGCATTCAGCCCCAGCATTTT | CASRPSGQGIQPQHF
TRBJ2-7 | TRBV28 | . | . | TGTGCCGTTAACGACCCGGGGAGCTCCTACGAGCAGTACTTC | CAVNDPGSSYEQYF
TRBJ1-1 | TRBV19 | . | few | TGTGCCAGTAGCCGACTCTTCATGAACACTGAAGCTTTCTTT | CASSRLFMNTEAFF
TRBJ1-2 | TRBV4-2 | . | . | TGTGCCAGCAGCCAAGGGGGTGTAGGGGAAGACTATGGCTACACCTTC | CASSQGGVGEDYGYTF
TRBJ1-4 | TRBV7-9 | . | few | TGTGCCAGCAGCCCGACAGTGGGAAATGAAAAACTGTTTTTT | CASSPTVGNEKLFF
TRBJ2-2 | TRBV3-1 | . | . | TGTGCCAGCAGCGAAACCGACACCGGGGAGCTGTTTTTT | CASSETDTGELFF
TRBJ2-2 | TRBV6-2/TRBV6-3 | . | . | TGTGCCAGCAGTATTCAGGGCACCGGGGAGCTGTTTTTT | CASSIQGTGELFF
TRBJ1-1 | TRBV5-1 | TRBD1 | . | TGCGCCAGCAGCTTGGGAGGACAGGGTGGTGTTGAAGCTTTCTTT | CASSLGGQGGVEAFF
TRBJ2-3 | TRBV3-1 | . | . | TGTGCCAGCAGCCGGAAAGAGTGGCCGCAGGATACGCAGTATTTT | CASSRKEWPQDTQYF
TRBJ2-3 | TRBV5-1 | TRBD1 | . | TGCGCCAGCAGCTTGGTGTGGGACAGGGGGCCAGATACGCAGTATTTT | CASSLVWDRGPDTQYF
TRBJ1-1 | TRBV21-1 | . | few | TGTGCCAGCAGCAAACTCAACCCGGGTGAAGCTTTCTTT | CASSKLNPGEAFF
TRBJ2-7 | TRBV5-1 | . | few | TGCGCCAGCAGCTTGGCGCCAGACAGGCCGCTCTCCTACGAGCAGTACTTC | CASSLAPDRPLSYEQYF
TRBJ1-5 | TRBV5-1 | . | many | TGCGCCAGCAGCTTGCAGGGGCCATGGCAGCCCCAGCATTTT | CASSLQGPWQPQHF
TRBJ2-2 | TRBV9 | TRBD2 | few | TGTGCCAGCAGCCCAGCGGGGGGATACACCGGGGAGCTGTTTTTT | CASSPAGGYTGELFF
TRBJ1-6 | TRBV6-5 | . | few | TGTGCCACGGGGTGGGCTAGATCACCCCTCCACTTT | CATGWARSPLHF
TRBJ1-1 | TRBV6-5 | . | . | TGTGCCAGCAGTTACGACGGTCCGGGCACTGAAGCTTTCTTT | CASSYDGPGTEAFF
TRBJ2-2 | TRBV11-2 | . | few | TGTGCCAGCAGCTTACAGGGACGGAACACCGGGGAGCTGTTTTTT | CASSLQGRNTGELFF
TRBJ1-6 | TRBV27 | . | . | TGTGCCAGCAGTTTAGGAGGGCGGCCCCTCCACTTT | CASSLGGRPLHF
TRBJ2-2 | TRBV6-2/TRBV6-3 | . | . | TGTGCCAGCAGTGGGGGCGGTCATACCGGGGAGCTGTTTTTT | CASSGGGHTGELFF
TRBJ1-1 | TRBV27 | . | . | TGTGCCAGCAGTTTAAACCCCGTAAACACTGAAGCTTTCTTT | CASSLNPVNTEAFF
TRBJ2-2 | TRBV15 | . | . | TGTGCCACCAGCAGTAATCCACTTGGAGGCACCGGGGAGCTGTTTTTT | CATSSNPLGGTGELFF
TRBJ2-1 | TRBV11-3 | . | . | TGTGCCAGCAGCTCCGGGACTCAAAAGGCCAATGAGCAGTTCTTC | CASSSGTQKANEQFF
TRBJ2-2 | TRBV2 | . | . | TGTGCCAGCAGGTCCGGGCCCGGGACCGGGGAGCTGTTTTTT | CASRSGPGTGELFF
TRBJ2-3 | TRBV20-1 | TRBD2 | . | TGCAGTCAACCGGGACTAGCAACAGATACGCAGTATTTT | CSQPGLATDTQYF
TRBJ2-5 | TRBV6-1 | . | . | TGTGCCAGCAGTCGAAGAGGAGGGTATGGGGAGACCCAGTACTTC | CASSRRGGYGETQYF
TRBJ2-2 | TRBV7-9 | . | . | TGTGCCAGCAGCCCGAGCGTCGGGGAGCTGTTTTTT | CASSPSVGELFF
TRBJ2-3 | TRBV7-2 | . | few | TGTGCCAGCAGCTCAGGAGCGGCTTCTAGCACAGATACGCAGTATTTT | CASSSGAASSTDTQYF
TRBJ2-4 | TRBV4-1 | . | medium-sized | TGCGCCACCTCGGGTGCGGGCTTTCTGGCCAAAAACATTCAGTACTTC | CATSGAGFLAKNIQYF
TRBJ1-5 | TRBV6-2/TRBV6-3 | TRBD1 | few | TGTGCCAGCAAACCTACAGGGGACCAGCCCCAGCATTTT | CASKPTGDQPQHF
TRBJ2-5 | TRBV5-1 | . | many | TGCGCCAGCAGCTTGGGGGTGTTCGAGACCCAGTACTTC | CASSLGVFETQYF
TRBJ2-1 | TRBV4-1 | . | few | TGCGCCAGCAGCCAAGTGGGCGGCAGGGATGAGCAGTTCTTC | CASSQVGGRDEQFF
TRBJ2-3 | TRBV7-3 | . | many | TGTGCCAGCAGCGTCCAGGGAAGGCCAGATACGCAGTATTTT | CASSVQGRPDTQYF
TRBJ1-4 | TRBV20-1 | . | . | TGCAGTGCTAGAGAACAGGAGCACAATGAAAAACTGTTTTTT | CSAREQEHNEKLFF
TRBJ2-3 | TRBV7-2 | . | . | TGTGCCAGCACCCCGGCCACAGATACGCAGTATTTT | CASTPATDTQYF
TRBJ2-7 | TRBV20-1 | TRBD1 | few | TGCAGTGCCACAGGGGGAACGTCCTACGAGCAGTACTTC | CSATGGTSYEQYF
TRBJ2-5 | TRBV6-5 | . | . | TGTGCCAGCAGTTACTCAGTCACAAGCCCCGAAGAGACCCAGTACTTC | CASSYSVTSPEETQYF
TRBJ2-1 | TRBV7-3 | TRBD2 | few | TGTGCCAGCAGCTCGTTAGCGGGGGGCCCATTCAATGAGCAGTTCTTC | CASSSLAGGPFNEQFF
TRBJ1-2 | TRBV5-8 | . | few | TGTGCCAGCAGCTTGGAGGGCTACACCTTC | CASSLEGYTF
TRBJ1-1 | TRBV5-5 | TRBD1 | few | TGTGCCAGCAGCTTGAGCAGGGGGGACACTGAAGCTTTCTTT | CASSLSRGDTEAFF
TRBJ2-3 | TRBV25-1 | TRBD2 | . | TGTGCCAGCGGGGGACTAGCCGGAGATACGCAGTATTTT | CASGGLAGDTQYF
TRBJ2-5 | TRBV5-1 | . | few | TGCGCCAGCAGCTTGGACGCTAGCTTCGCAGGAGAGACCCAGTACTTC | CASSLDASFAGETQYF
TRBJ2-3 | TRBV3-2 | . | few | TGTGCCAGCAGCCCGCGGGCTAGCGGGTATGCTACGCAGTATTTT | CASSPRASGYATQYF
TRBJ1-1 | TRBV6-6 | . | many | TGTGCCAGCAGTTACTCGAGTAGTGGAAACGCTGAAGCTTTCTTT | CASSYSSSGNAEAFF
TRBJ2-3 | TRBV4-3 | TRBD2 | few | TGCGCCAGCAGCCAAGCTCGAGGCGGGGGGGGAGAAGTGGGATATACGCAGTATTTT | CASSQARGGGGEVGYTQYF
TRBJ2-5 | TRBV15 | TRBD2 | . | TGTGCCACCAGCAGAGATCGGCTAGCGGGGGTAATCTCAGAGACCCAGTACTTC | CATSRDRLAGVISETQYF